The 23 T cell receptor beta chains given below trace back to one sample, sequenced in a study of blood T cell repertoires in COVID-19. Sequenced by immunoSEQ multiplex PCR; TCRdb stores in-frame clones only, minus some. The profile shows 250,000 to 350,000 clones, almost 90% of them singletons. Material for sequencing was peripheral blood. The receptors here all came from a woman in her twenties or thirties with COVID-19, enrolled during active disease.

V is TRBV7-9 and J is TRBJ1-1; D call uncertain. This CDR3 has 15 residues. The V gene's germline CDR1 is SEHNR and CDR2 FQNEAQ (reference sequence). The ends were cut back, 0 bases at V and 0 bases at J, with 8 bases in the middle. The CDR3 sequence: CASSLAAAMNTEAFF. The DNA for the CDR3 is TGTGCCAGCAGCTTAGCGGCAGCGATGAACACTGAAGCTTTCTTT. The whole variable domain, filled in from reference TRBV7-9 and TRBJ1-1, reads DTGVSQNPRHKITKRGQNVTFRCDPISEHNRLYWYRQTLGQGPEFLTYFQNEAQLEKSRLLSDRFSAERPKGSFSTLEIQRTEQGDSAMYLCASSLAAAMNTEAFFGQGTRLTVV.

As DNA, the CDR3 is TGTGCCAGCTCACCAGGACTAGATCAGCCCCAGCATTTT. It encodes CASSPGLDQPQHF. The rearrangement uses TRBV18 and TRBJ1-5; D remains ambiguous. Trimming stripped 2 bases from V and 5 bases from J, with 7 bases between. The germline CDR1 and CDR2 sequences are KGHSH and LQKENI. This CDR3 has 13 residues.

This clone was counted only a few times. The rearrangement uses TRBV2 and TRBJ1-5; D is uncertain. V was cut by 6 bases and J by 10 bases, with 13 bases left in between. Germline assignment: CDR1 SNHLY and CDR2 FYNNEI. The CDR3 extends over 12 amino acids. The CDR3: CASRLTETPQHF. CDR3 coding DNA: TGTGCCAGCAGATTAACAGAAACCCCCCAGCATTTT.

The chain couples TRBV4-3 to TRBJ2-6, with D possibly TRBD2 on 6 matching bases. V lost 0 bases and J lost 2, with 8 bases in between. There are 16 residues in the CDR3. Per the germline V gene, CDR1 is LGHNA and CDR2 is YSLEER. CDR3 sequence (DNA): TGCGCCAGCAGCCAAGATCGCGGGGCTGGGGCCAACGTCCTGACTTTC. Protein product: CASSQDRGAGANVLTF.

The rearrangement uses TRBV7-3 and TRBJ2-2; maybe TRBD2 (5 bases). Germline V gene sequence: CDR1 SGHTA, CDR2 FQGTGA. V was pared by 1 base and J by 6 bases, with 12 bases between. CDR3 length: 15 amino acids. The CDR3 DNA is TGTGCCAGCAGCTTAATGTCTAGCCTAGCCGGGGAGCTGTTTTTT. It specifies CASSLMSSLAGELFF.

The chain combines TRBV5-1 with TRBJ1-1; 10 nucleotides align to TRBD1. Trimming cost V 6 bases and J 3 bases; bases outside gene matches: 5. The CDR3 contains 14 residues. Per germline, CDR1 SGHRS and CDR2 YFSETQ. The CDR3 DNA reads TGCGCCAGCACCCGAGGACAGGGGGACACTGAAGCTTTCTTT. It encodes CASTRGQGDTEAFF.

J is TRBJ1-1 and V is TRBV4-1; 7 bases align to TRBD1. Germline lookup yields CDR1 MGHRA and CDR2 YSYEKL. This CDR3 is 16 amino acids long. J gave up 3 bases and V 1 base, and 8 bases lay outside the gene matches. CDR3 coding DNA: TGCGCCAGCAGCCAAGCCCACAGGGGATCGGACACTGAAGCTTTCTTT. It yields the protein CASSQAHRGSDTEAFF.

The CDR3 reads CASSSGITNEKLFF. In DNA, the CDR3 is TGTGCCAGCAGCTCAGGGATTACTAATGAAAAACTGTTTTTT. The V and J genes are TRBV7-9 and TRBJ1-4, with a tentative D call TRBD1 (5 bases). Germline loops: CDR1 SEHNR, CDR2 FQNEAQ (reference sequence). The CDR3 contains 14 residues. The V and J ends lost 4 bases and 2 bases respectively, with 8 bases between them.

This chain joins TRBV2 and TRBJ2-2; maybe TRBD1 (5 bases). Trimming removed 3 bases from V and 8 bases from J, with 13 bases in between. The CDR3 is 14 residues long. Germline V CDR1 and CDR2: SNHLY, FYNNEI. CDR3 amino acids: CASSEIRAAGELFF. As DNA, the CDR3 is TGTGCCAGCAGTGAGATCAGGGCAGCGGGGGAGCTGTTTTTT.

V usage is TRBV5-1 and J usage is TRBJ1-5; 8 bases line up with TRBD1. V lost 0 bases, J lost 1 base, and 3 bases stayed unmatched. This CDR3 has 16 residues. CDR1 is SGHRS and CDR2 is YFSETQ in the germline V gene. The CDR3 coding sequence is TGCGCCAGCAGCTTGGGGACAGGGCTGAGCAATCAGCCCCAGCATTTT. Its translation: CASSLGTGLSNQPQHF.

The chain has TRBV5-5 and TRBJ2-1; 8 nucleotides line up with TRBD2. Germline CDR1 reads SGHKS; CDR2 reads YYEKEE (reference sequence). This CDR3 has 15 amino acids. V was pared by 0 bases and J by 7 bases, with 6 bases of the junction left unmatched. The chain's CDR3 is CASSLGSGGPNEQFF. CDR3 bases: TGTGCCAGCAGCTTGGGTTCGGGAGGGCCGAATGAGCAGTTCTTC.

The CDR3: CASSLAGTGHGELFF. CDR3 coding DNA: TGTGCCAGCAGCTTAGCGGGAACAGGGCACGGGGAGCTGTTTTTT. The genes are TRBV7-9 and TRBJ2-2, with D perhaps TRBD1 (6 bases). The CDR3 has 15 residues. Germline V gene sequence: CDR1 SEHNR, CDR2 FQNEAQ (reference sequence). V lost 0 bases and J lost 7, with 12 bases in between.

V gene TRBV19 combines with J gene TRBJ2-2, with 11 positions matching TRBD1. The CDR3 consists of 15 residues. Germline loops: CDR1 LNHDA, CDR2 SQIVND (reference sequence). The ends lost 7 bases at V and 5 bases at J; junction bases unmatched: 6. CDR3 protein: CASTTGTGGTGELFF. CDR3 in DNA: TGTGCCAGTACCACGGGGACAGGGGGGACCGGGGAGCTGTTTTTT. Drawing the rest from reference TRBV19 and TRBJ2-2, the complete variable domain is DGGITQSPKYLFRKEGQNVTLSCEQNLNHDAMYWYRQDPGQGLRLIYYSQIVNDFQKGDIAEGYSVSREKKESFPLTVTSAQKNPTAFYLCASTTGTGGTGELFFGEGSRLTVL.

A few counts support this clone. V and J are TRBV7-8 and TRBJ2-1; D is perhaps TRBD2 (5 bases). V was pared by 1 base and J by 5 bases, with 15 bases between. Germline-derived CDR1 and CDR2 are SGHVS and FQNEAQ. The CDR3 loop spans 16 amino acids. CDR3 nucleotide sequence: TGTGCCAGCAGCTTAGGTACACAGCGGAGAGACAATGAGCAGTTCTTC. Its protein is CASSLGTQRRDNEQFF.

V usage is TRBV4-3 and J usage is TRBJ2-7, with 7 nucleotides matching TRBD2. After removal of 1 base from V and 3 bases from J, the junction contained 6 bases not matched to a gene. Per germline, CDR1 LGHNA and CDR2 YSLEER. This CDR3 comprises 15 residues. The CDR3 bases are TGCGCCAGCAGCCAAGGGGGCGGGGGAATCTACGAGCAGTACTTC. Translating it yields CASSQGGGGIYEQYF.

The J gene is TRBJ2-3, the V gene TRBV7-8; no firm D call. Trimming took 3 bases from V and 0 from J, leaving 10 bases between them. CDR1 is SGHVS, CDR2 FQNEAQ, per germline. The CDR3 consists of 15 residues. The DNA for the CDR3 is TGTGCCAGCAGCTTCAGATGGGCTAGCACAGATACGCAGTATTTT. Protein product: CASSFRWASTDTQYF.

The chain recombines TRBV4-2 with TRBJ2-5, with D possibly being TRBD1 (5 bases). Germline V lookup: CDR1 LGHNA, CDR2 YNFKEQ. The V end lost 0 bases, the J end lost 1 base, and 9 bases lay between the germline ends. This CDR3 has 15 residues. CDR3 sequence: CASSQERQIQETQYF. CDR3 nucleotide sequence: TGTGCCAGCAGCCAAGAAAGACAGATCCAAGAGACCCAGTACTTC.

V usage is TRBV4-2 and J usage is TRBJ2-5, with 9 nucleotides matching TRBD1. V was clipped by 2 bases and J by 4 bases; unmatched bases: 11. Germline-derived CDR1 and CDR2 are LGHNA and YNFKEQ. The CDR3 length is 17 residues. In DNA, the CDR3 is TGTGCCAGCAGCCAAAGAGCCGGGACAGGGTCATCAGAGACCCAGTACTTC. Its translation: CASSQRAGTGSSETQYF.

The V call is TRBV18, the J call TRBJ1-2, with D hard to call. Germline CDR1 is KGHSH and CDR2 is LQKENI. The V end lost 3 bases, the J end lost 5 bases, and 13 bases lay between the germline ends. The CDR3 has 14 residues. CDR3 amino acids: CASSPPGSYYGYTF. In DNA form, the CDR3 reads TGTGCCAGCTCACCTCCGGGATCCTATTATGGCTACACCTTC.

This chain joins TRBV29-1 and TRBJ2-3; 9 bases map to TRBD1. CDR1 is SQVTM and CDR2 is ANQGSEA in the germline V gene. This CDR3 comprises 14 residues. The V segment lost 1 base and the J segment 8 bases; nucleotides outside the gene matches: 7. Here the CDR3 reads CSVEARDRAGTQYF. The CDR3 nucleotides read TGCAGCGTTGAAGCTCGGGACAGGGCAGGTACGCAGTATTTT.

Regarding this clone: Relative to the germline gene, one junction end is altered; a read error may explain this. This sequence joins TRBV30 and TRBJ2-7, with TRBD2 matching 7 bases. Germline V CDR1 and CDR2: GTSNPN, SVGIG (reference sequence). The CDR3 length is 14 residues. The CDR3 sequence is CARRLGGRGYEQYF. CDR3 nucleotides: TGTGCCCGGAGACTCGGCGGGAGAGGGTACGAGCAGTACTTC.

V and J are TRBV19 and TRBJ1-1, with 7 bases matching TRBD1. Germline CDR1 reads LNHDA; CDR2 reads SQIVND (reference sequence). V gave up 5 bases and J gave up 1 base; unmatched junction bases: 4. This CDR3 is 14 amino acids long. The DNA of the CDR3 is TGTGCCAGTAGTCCGGGACAGCGGAACACTGAAGCTTTCTTT. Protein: CASSPGQRNTEAFF.

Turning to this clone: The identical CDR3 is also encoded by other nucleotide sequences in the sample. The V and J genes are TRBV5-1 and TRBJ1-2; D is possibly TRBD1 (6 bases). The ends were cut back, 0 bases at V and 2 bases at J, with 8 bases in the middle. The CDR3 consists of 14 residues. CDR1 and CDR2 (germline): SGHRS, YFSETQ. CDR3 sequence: CASSLGQANYGYTF. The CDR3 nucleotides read TGCGCCAGCAGCTTGGGACAGGCCAACTATGGCTACACCTTC.